A single sample is the source of the 14 T cell receptor beta chains below, sequenced in a study of memory B cells and T cells in multiple sclerosis. These receptors have no known antigen. Separate sequencing covered autoproliferating (CFSE-dim) and non-proliferating (CFSE-high) T cells from stimulus-free culture. Replicate wells were pooled after about seven days of stimulus-free culture of some 55 million CFSE-labeled PBMCs. Sequencing was performed with immunoSEQ multiplex PCR; in TCRdb, only in-frame clones are kept and a portion is missing. The sample includes about 32,000 clones, about 82% of them seen just once. Sequencing used PBMCs from blood kept in culture. The receptors originated from a human donor with multiple sclerosis.

This chain links TRBV28 with TRBJ2-7; D remains unclear. The CDR3 is made up of 12 amino acids. Looked up from germline, CDR1 is MDHEN and CDR2 is SYDVKM. V was trimmed by 5 bases and J by 2 bases, leaving 7 bases between them. CDR3 loop: CASSPDPYEQYF. DNA for the CDR3: TGTGCCAGCAGTCCAGACCCCTACGAGCAGTACTTC.

Of note for this clone: Likely a read error: the CDR3 ends without its conserved phenylalanine or tryptophan. This rearrangement joins TRBV7-9 to TRBJ1-1, with unresolved D. The germline V gene has CDR1 SEHNR and CDR2 FQNEAQ (reference sequence). This CDR3 has 15 residues. The ends were cut back, 5 bases at V and 2 bases at J, with 15 bases in the middle. Written as DNA, the CDR3 is TGTGCCAGCAGCCCCCGGACCGTGGCCAACACTGAAGCTTTCCTT. It specifies CASSPRTVANTEAFL.

The J gene is TRBJ1-4, the V gene TRBV19; D perhaps matches TRBD1 (5 bases). The CDR3 length is 14 residues. V gave up 3 bases and J gave up 7 bases, with 12 bases separating them. CDR1 and CDR2 from the germline V gene are LNHDA and SQIVND (reference sequence). As DNA, the CDR3 is TGTGCCAGTAGTATCCGGGACCGGAGTGAAAAACTGTTTTTT. Translating it yields CASSIRDRSEKLFF.

The CDR3 loop is CSVERYTEAFF. CDR3 sequence (DNA): TGCAGCGTTGAGAGGTACACTGAAGCTTTCTTT. The rearrangement links TRBV29-1 to TRBJ1-1; D is uncertain. Looked up from germline, CDR1 is SQVTM and CDR2 is ANQGSEA. Trimming removed 3 bases at V and 3 bases at J, with 5 bases between. This CDR3 spans 11 amino acids. Combining the CDR3 with reference TRBV29-1 and TRBJ1-1 gives the whole variable domain SAVISQKPSRDICQRGTSLTIQCQVDSQVTMMFWYRQQPGQSLTLIATANQGSEATYESGFVIDKFPISRPNLTFSTLTVSNMSPEDSSIYLCSVERYTEAFFGQGTRLTVV.

The chain uses TRBV7-9 and TRBJ2-1; D may be TRBD2 (5 bases). The CDR3 contains 18 residues. The V end was cut by 5 bases, the J end by 5 bases, with 25 bases between. Germline CDR1 reads SEHNR; CDR2 reads FQNEAQ (reference sequence). In DNA, the CDR3 is TGTGCCAGCAGCCAAGACTCTCTAGTGGGGAGCCCCAACAATGAGCAGTTCTTC. It is translated as CASSQDSLVGSPNNEQFF.

This rearrangement joins TRBV6-1 to TRBJ1-2, with 9 nucleotides matching TRBD1. CDR1 MNHNS and CDR2 SASEGT come from the germline V gene. CDR3 size: 15 residues. Trimming at V came to 6 bases and at J to 8 bases, leaving 13 bases not matched to a gene. CDR3 loop: CASSKTGGAGEGYTF. CDR3 DNA: TGTGCCAGCAGCAAAACAGGGGGCGCGGGGGAGGGCTACACCTTC.

The rearrangement joins TRBV6-6 to TRBJ2-7; TRBD1 matches at 10 bases. The CDR3 is 16 amino acids. Germline trimming cut 6 bases from V and 4 bases from J; bases unmatched to any gene: 12. CDR1 and CDR2 (germline): MNHNY, SVGAGI (reference sequence). CDR3 protein: CASSPGPGQGLYEQYF. CDR3 DNA sequence: TGTGCCAGCAGCCCAGGGCCGGGACAGGGGTTGTACGAGCAGTACTTC.

J is TRBJ1-1 and V is TRBV10-1; D uncertain. CDR1 and CDR2 from the germline V gene are WNHNN and SYGVQD (reference sequence). There are 14 residues in the CDR3. The germline V and J ends were trimmed by 4 bases and 1 base, with 10 bases remaining between them. The CDR3 is CASSADGENTEAFF. In DNA form, the CDR3 reads TGCGCCAGCAGTGCAGACGGAGAGAACACTGAAGCTTTCTTT.

This chain links TRBV2 with TRBJ1-1; D unclear. The germline V gene has CDR1 SNHLY and CDR2 FYNNEI. V lost 1 base, J lost 8 bases, and 11 bases lay in between. This CDR3 contains 13 residues. CDR3: CASSEGLGLEAFF. The CDR3 DNA sequence: TGTGCCAGCAGTGAAGGGTTGGGGTTGGAAGCTTTCTTT.

The chain employs TRBV13 and TRBJ2-3; D call uncertain. Germline lookup yields CDR1 PRHDT and CDR2 FYEKMQ (reference sequence). This CDR3 comprises 14 residues. With 3 bases removed from V and 2 bases from J, the gap between germline ends came to 9 bases. The CDR3 protein is CASSFLTHTDTQYF. The CDR3 DNA reads TGTGCCAGCAGCTTTCTTACCCACACAGATACGCAGTATTTT.

There are a few counts of this clone. Other DNA sequences of this sample code for an identical CDR3. The chain employs TRBV7-9 and TRBJ2-7; D not certain. Germline lookup yields CDR1 SEHNR and CDR2 FQNEAQ (reference sequence). V gave up 8 bases and J gave up 0 bases, with 8 bases separating them. CDR3 length: 12 residues. CDR3 loop: CASGDGSYEQYF. The DNA for the CDR3 is TGTGCCAGCGGCGACGGCTCCTACGAGCAGTACTTC. Full variable domain (remainder filled in from reference TRBV7-9 and TRBJ2-7): DTGVSQNPRHKITKRGQNVTFRCDPISEHNRLYWYRQTLGQGPEFLTYFQNEAQLEKSRLLSDRFSAERPKGSFSTLEIQRTEQGDSAMYLCASGDGSYEQYFGPGTRLTVT.

This clone was seen a few times. This sequence joins TRBV7-9 and TRBJ1-1, with a weak D call TRBD1 (5 bases). There are 14 residues in the CDR3. V dropped 8 bases and J dropped 5 bases, with 18 bases sitting between them. Germline-derived CDR1 and CDR2 are SEHNR and FQNEAQ (reference sequence). The CDR3 protein is CASGAATSGTEAFF. The CDR3 coding sequence is TGTGCCAGCGGGGCGGCGACTAGCGGGACTGAAGCTTTCTTT.

The chain carries TRBV6-5 and TRBJ2-7, with D perhaps TRBD1 or TRBD2 (5 bases each). V was pared by 5 bases and J by 4 bases, with 15 bases between. This CDR3 region has 14 residues. Germline V gene lookup returns CDR1 MNHEY and CDR2 SVGAGI. CDR3 nucleotide sequence: TGTGCCAGCAGTGACGGGGACGGCCGATACGAGCAGTACTTC. Translated, it gives CASSDGDGRYEQYF.

The chain carries TRBV6-1 and TRBJ1-2; possibly TRBD1 for D (5 bases). The CDR3 is 14 amino acids. Germline CDR1 is MNHNS and CDR2 is SASEGT. Trimming took 2 bases from V and 7 from J, leaving 14 bases between them. The DNA of the CDR3 is TGTGCCAGCAGTGAACGACCAGGGCGGGTTGGCTACACCTTC. This encodes CASSERPGRVGYTF.